This entry is about one TCR beta chain. The sample originates from a study of PD-L1 blockade in urothelial cancer. Study as a whole: Samples came from 3 weeks, at the second dose, and 6 weeks into treatment. Blood samples contained a median 141,255 T cells.

Looked up from germline, CDR1 is SGHDT and CDR2 is YYEEEE. CDR3 length equals 13 residues. With 4 bases removed from V and 7 bases from J, the gap between germline ends came to 12 bases. Noted time point: pretreatment peripheral blood. The patients' disease, urothelial carcinoma, was locally advanced or metastatic. TCRdb keeps only in-frame clones here, not all; method: immunoSEQ multiplex PCR. The sample contains tens of thousands of clones, roughly 80% of which appear only once. The sequencing here drew on PBMCs, taken around atezolizumab (anti-PD-L1) treatment. The source of this sequence is a man aged 55 to 70 with urothelial cancer. The V call is TRBV5-6, the J call TRBJ2-1, with D unresolved. The CDR3 protein is CASSPTQRNEQFF. Written as DNA, the CDR3 is TGTGCCAGCAGCCCTACGCAGCGTAATGAGCAGTTCTTC.